A single sample is the source of the 27 T cell receptor beta chains below, sequenced in a study of T-cell reconstitution after alpha-beta-depleted transplantation in children. Construction of the TCRbeta library involved unique molecular identifiers. TCRdb analysed the PCR reads with MiXCR anew, one entry per CDR3 protein. The sample comprises nearly 250,000 distinct CDR3 sequences, around 7.8% of which are singletons, and 5% to 7% rests with the top ten. The sample here was PBMCs, mostly from graft donor cells, taken 180 days after TCRalphabeta/CD19-depleted stem cell transplant. These receptors were obtained from a male patient younger than 18 who had a stem cell transplant for acute lymphoblastic leukemia, so the T cells may come from the graft donor.

Ten or more counts support this clonotype. The rearrangement uses TRBV7-9 and TRBJ2-5, with D tentatively TRBD1 (6 bases). The CDR3 extends over 14 amino acids. Germline V gene lookup returns CDR1 SEHNR and CDR2 FQNEAQ (reference sequence). With 5 bases removed from V and 5 bases from J, the gap between germline ends came to 15 bases. The DNA for the CDR3 is TGTGCCAGCAGCCACAGGGCCCTGGGGGAGACCCAGTACTTC. Its protein is CASSHRALGETQYF.

This clonotype was found many times. The chain employs TRBV28 and TRBJ2-4; no definite D call. The CDR3 runs 15 residues. V was pared by 3 bases and J by 0 bases, with 9 bases between. CDR1 MDHEN and CDR2 SYDVKM come from the germline V gene. The CDR3 here is CASSLATLAKNIQYF. The CDR3 DNA is TGTGCCAGCAGTTTGGCCACATTAGCCAAAAACATTCAGTACTTC. The whole variable domain, remainder taken from reference TRBV28 and TRBJ2-4, is DVKVTQSSRYLVKRTGEKVFLECVQDMDHENMFWYRQDPGLGLRLIYFSYDVKMKEKGDIPEGYSVSREKKERFSLILESASTNQTSMYLCASSLATLAKNIQYFGAGTRLSVL.

This clonotype came up many times. V is TRBV19 and J is TRBJ1-5, with D uncertain. The CDR3 is 13 residues long. V lost 3 bases and J 2 bases, leaving 5 bases between the germline ends. Germline values: CDR1 LNHDA, CDR2 SQIVND (reference sequence). The CDR3 reads CASSMGGNQPQHF. The CDR3 DNA reads TGTGCCAGTAGTATGGGCGGCAATCAGCCCCAGCATTTT.

The table lists this clonotype with a few counts. The chain uses TRBV9 and TRBJ2-2; D remains ambiguous. The CDR3 runs 13 residues. Trimming stripped 0 bases from V and 5 bases from J, with 5 bases between. Germline CDR1 reads SGDLS; CDR2 reads YYNGEE. The CDR3 coding sequence is TGTGCCAGCAGCGTAGTGGAGACCGGGGAGCTGTTTTTT. Translation: CASSVVETGELFF. The full variable domain, completed using reference TRBV9 and TRBJ2-2, is DSGVTQTPKHLITATGQRVTLRCSPRSGDLSVYWYQQSLDQGLQFLIQYYNGEERAKGNILERFSAQQFPDLHSELNLSSLELGDSALYFCASSVVETGELFFGEGSRLTVL.

The table lists this clonotype with many counts. The gene calls are TRBV12-3 or TRBV12-4 and TRBJ2-5; D is perhaps TRBD1 (6 bases). The germline V and J ends were trimmed by 4 bases and 2 bases, with 11 bases remaining between them. The CDR3 contains 14 residues. Here the CDR3 DNA reads TGTGCCAGCAGTTACCTTAGGGGGCAAGAGACCCAGTACTTC. Its translation: CASSYLRGQETQYF.

The table lists this clonotype with many counts. The chain employs TRBV11-3 and TRBJ2-7; no clear D gene. Germline assignment: CDR1 SGHNT and CDR2 YENEEA. CDR3 length: 13 amino acids. V lost 5 bases, J lost 2 bases, and 10 bases lay in between. The CDR3 sequence is CASSQAGPYEQYF. The CDR3 DNA follows: TGTGCCAGCAGCCAGGCCGGCCCCTACGAGCAGTACTTC. Supplemented by reference TRBV11-3 and TRBJ2-7, the full variable domain reads EAGVVQSPRYKIIEKKQPVAFWCNPISGHNTLYWYLQNLGQGPELLIRYENEEAVDDSQLPKDRFSAERLKGVDSTLKIQPAELGDSAVYLCASSQAGPYEQYFGPGTRLTVT.

This clonotype was counted ten times or more. This sequence joins TRBV20-1 and TRBJ2-7; 9 nucleotides line up with TRBD2. CDR1 is DFQATT and CDR2 is SNEGSKA in the germline V gene (reference sequence). V shed 6 bases and J 2 bases; nucleotides not matched to a gene: 11. The CDR3 is 15 amino acids. In DNA, the CDR3 is TGCAGTGCCGGGCTTATCCTAGCGGGGCCCTACGAGCAGTACTTC. Translating it yields CSAGLILAGPYEQYF.

This clonotype is judged medium-sized. The V call is TRBV18, the J call TRBJ1-1; D is perhaps TRBD1 (5 bases). This CDR3 region has 15 residues. V was cut by 0 bases and J by 5 bases, with 13 bases left in between. The germline V gene has CDR1 KGHSH and CDR2 LQKENI. The CDR3 protein is CASSPPGGIGTEAFF. The CDR3 region has the DNA TGTGCCAGCTCACCACCGGGGGGAATAGGGACTGAAGCTTTCTTT.

This clonotype was seen many times. The rearrangement joins TRBV5-1 to TRBJ2-1; 11 nucleotides line up with TRBD2. CDR3 length equals 15 residues. The J segment lost 8 bases and the V segment lost 2 bases, leaving 6 bases of the junction unmatched. Germline-derived CDR1 and CDR2 are SGHRS and YFSETQ. CDR3 in amino acids: CASSLLAGVGYEQFF. The CDR3 DNA sequence: TGCGCCAGCAGCTTACTAGCGGGAGTAGGATATGAGCAGTTCTTC.

In its sample, this clonotype was seen many times. The chain is built from TRBV6-5 and TRBJ1-3; unclear D gene. The V and J ends lost 4 bases and 2 bases respectively, with 12 bases between them. The germline gives CDR1 MNHEY, CDR2 SVGAGI. This CDR3 comprises 15 residues. The CDR3 DNA sequence: TGTGCCAGCAGTTTTTCGACGGCCGCTGGAAACACCATATATTTT. It specifies CASSFSTAAGNTIYF.

This clonotype has ten or more counts. The rearrangement links TRBV29-1 to TRBJ2-5; D is perhaps TRBD1 (6 bases). This CDR3 has 11 amino acids. The germline gives CDR1 SQVTM, CDR2 ANQGSEA. The CDR3 sequence: CGGQGQETQYF. Here the CDR3 DNA reads TGCGGCGGGCAGGGGCAAGAGACCCAGTACTTC.

The table lists this clonotype with a few counts. The chain joins TRBV7-8 to TRBJ1-6; 8 bases map to TRBD1. Germline V CDR1 and CDR2: SGHVS, FQNEAQ. After removal of 6 bases from V and 4 bases from J, the junction contained 5 bases not matched to a gene. This CDR3 has 15 amino acids. The CDR3 sequence is CASRPGGAYNSPLHF. The CDR3 DNA reads as TGTGCCAGCAGACCAGGGGGCGCGTATAATTCACCCCTCCACTTT.

This clonotype was counted at least ten times. The chain recombines TRBV4-2 with TRBJ1-5; TRBD1 agrees at 7 bases. The CDR3 consists of 16 residues. The ends lost 2 bases at V and 4 bases at J; junction bases unmatched: 8. Germline CDR1 and CDR2: LGHNA and YNFKEQ. CDR3: CASSQRLGTANQPQHF. The DNA for the CDR3 is TGTGCCAGCAGCCAACGTTTGGGGACAGCTAATCAGCCCCAGCATTTT.

There are a few counts of this clonotype. The chain combines TRBV7-6 with TRBJ2-7, with TRBD1 matching 7 bases. The CDR3 has 13 residues. The V gene end was trimmed by 6 bases and the J gene end by 5 bases; junction bases not matched to a gene: 7. Germline V gives CDR1 SGHVS, CDR2 FNYEAQ. The CDR3 spells CASSSDRVHEQYF. In nucleotides, the CDR3 is TGTGCCAGCAGTTCCGACAGGGTCCACGAGCAGTACTTC.

This clonotype was found many times. This chain joins TRBV12-3 or TRBV12-4 and TRBJ1-2; TRBD1 agrees at 9 bases. V was pared by 10 bases and J by 4 bases, with 7 bases of the junction left unmatched. This CDR3 contains 13 residues. The CDR3 spells CATSDRGGYGYTF. CDR3 nucleotide sequence: TGTGCCACTTCGGACAGGGGTGGCTATGGCTACACCTTC.

This clonotype was observed many times. The chain couples TRBV5-6 to TRBJ2-2; D is possibly TRBD1 (6 bases). Trimming cost V 4 bases and J 7 bases, with 11 bases left between them. Germline V gives CDR1 SGHDT, CDR2 YYEEEE. The CDR3 loop spans 13 amino acids. The CDR3 DNA sequence: TGTGCCAGCAGCCAGGGGACAATCGGGGAGCTGTTTTTT. As protein: CASSQGTIGELFF.

This clonotype has a count of ten or more. The chain employs TRBV5-8 and TRBJ2-3; TRBD2 matches at 10 bases. V was clipped by 5 bases and J by 5 bases; unmatched bases: 11. The CDR3 is made up of 16 amino acids. Germline V lookup: CDR1 SGHTS, CDR2 YDEGEE. Here the CDR3 reads CASRVRSGRGGDTQYF. For the CDR3, the DNA is TGTGCCAGCAGAGTCCGGAGCGGGAGGGGAGGAGATACGCAGTATTTT.

This clonotype has a count of ten or more. The chain recombines TRBV28 with TRBJ1-1, with no clear D. CDR3 length: 10 amino acids. CDR1 and CDR2 from the germline V gene are MDHEN and SYDVKM. Trimming left V 6 bases short and J 6 bases short, with 5 bases between. CDR3 nucleotide sequence: TGTGCCAGCAGGGGTCCTGAAGCTTTCTTT. This codes for CASRGPEAFF.

This clonotype was seen many times. V gene TRBV19 combines with J gene TRBJ2-1; D perhaps matches TRBD1 (6 bases). The germline CDR1 and CDR2 sequences are LNHDA and SQIVND (reference sequence). Trimming pared 3 bases from V and 8 bases from J, leaving 17 bases between. The CDR3 consists of 15 residues. The CDR3: CASSIPTGYRDEQFF. DNA of the CDR3: TGTGCCAGTAGTATCCCCACAGGGTACCGGGATGAGCAGTTCTTC.

This clonotype has a count of ten or more. The chain has TRBV7-9 and TRBJ2-7; possible D gene TRBD2, 7 bases. Trimming took off 2 bases at V and 5 bases at J, with 13 bases between the two ends. This CDR3 has 14 residues. CDR1 SEHNR and CDR2 FQNEAQ come from the germline V gene (reference sequence). DNA of the CDR3: TGTGCCAGCAGCTTAAGGGGGGGGACTCACGAGCAGTACTTC. This translates into CASSLRGGTHEQYF.

This clonotype was found many times. The V call is TRBV24-1, the J call TRBJ2-1, with 11 bases that match TRBD2. There are 16 residues in the CDR3. Losses at the gene ends were 4 bases for V and 5 bases for J; bases not matched to a gene: 6. The germline V gene encodes CDR1 KGHDR and CDR2 SFDVKD. CDR3 coding DNA: TGTGCCACCAGTGACCCACTAGCGGGGGCCGACAATGAGCAGTTCTTC. Its protein is CATSDPLAGADNEQFF.

This clonotype was counted many times. The rearrangement joins TRBV4-3 to TRBJ2-2; D call uncertain. CDR1 LGHNA and CDR2 YSLEER come from the germline V gene. Between the trimmed V and J ends, which lost 0 bases and 8 bases, there was a span of 7 bases. The length of the CDR3 is 13 residues. The CDR3 sequence: CASSQDFWGELFF. The CDR3 DNA sequence: TGCGCCAGCAGCCAAGATTTTTGGGGGGAGCTGTTTTTT.

This clonotype occurred many times. The chain uses TRBV7-8 and TRBJ1-5, with a weak D call TRBD1 (5 bases). Germline assignment: CDR1 SGHVS and CDR2 FQNEAQ. V gave up 0 bases and J gave up 1 base, with 16 bases separating them. There are 18 residues in the CDR3. The CDR3: CASSLAELRGKSNQPQHF. The CDR3 nucleotides read TGTGCCAGCAGCTTAGCGGAATTGAGGGGCAAGAGCAATCAGCCCCAGCATTTT.

This clonotype was seen repeatedly, ten times or more. In DNA, the CDR3 is TGCACAGGGAGATCCAAAAACATTCAGTACTTC. Its translation is CTGRSKNIQYF. The chain couples TRBV20-1 to TRBJ2-4; D may correspond to TRBD1 or TRBD2 (5 bases each). The germline CDR1 and CDR2 sequences are DFQATT and SNEGSKA (reference sequence). CDR3 length: 11 amino acids.

On this clonotype itself: This may arise from a read error, as a much more abundant clone is one base away. The chain is built from TRBV5-5 and TRBJ1-5; D is ambiguous. Germline CDR1 reads SGHKS; CDR2 reads YYEKEE (reference sequence). V lost 3 bases and J 6 bases, leaving 13 bases between the germline ends. The CDR3 is made up of 14 amino acids. The CDR3 is CASSWGRASQPQHF. The DNA of the CDR3 is TGTGCCAGCAGCTGGGGAAGGGCTAGTCAGCCCCAGCATTTT.

The table lists this clonotype with many counts. The chain recombines TRBV3-1 with TRBJ2-5; D gene unclear. The CDR3 totals 13 residues. Germline values: CDR1 LGHDT, CDR2 YNNKEL (reference sequence). V lost 0 bases and J lost 13, with 15 bases in between. The CDR3 loop is CASSQDELPPWYF. Here the CDR3 DNA reads TGTGCCAGCAGCCAAGACGAGCTGCCCCCGTGGTACTTC.

In its sample, this clonotype was seen a few times. The chain is built from TRBV19 and TRBJ2-7; 7 bases are shared with TRBD1. J lost 0 bases, V lost 5 bases, and 10 bases had no gene match. Germline V lookup: CDR1 LNHDA, CDR2 SQIVND (reference sequence). The CDR3 length is 16 residues. CDR3 bases: TGTGCCAGTAGTCCCCGGACAGGCAGGAGCTCCTACGAGCAGTACTTC. Translating gives CASSPRTGRSSYEQYF.